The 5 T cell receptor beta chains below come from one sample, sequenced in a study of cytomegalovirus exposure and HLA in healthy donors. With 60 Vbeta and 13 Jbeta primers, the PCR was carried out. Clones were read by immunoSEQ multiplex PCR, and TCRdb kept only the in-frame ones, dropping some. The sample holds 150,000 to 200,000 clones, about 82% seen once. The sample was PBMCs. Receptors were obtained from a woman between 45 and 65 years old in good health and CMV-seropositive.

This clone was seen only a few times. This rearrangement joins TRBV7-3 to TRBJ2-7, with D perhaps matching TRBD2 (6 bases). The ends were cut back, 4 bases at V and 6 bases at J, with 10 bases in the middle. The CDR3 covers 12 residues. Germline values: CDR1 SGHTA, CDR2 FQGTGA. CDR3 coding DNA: TGTGCCAGCAGCTGGAGGGACGGCGAGCAGTACTTC. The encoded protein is CASSWRDGEQYF.

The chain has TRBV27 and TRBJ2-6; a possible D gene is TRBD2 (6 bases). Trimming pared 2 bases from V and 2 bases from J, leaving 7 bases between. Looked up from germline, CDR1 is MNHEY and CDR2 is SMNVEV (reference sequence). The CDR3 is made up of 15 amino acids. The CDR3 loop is CASSLGRPGANVLTF. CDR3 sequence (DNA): TGTGCCAGCAGTTTAGGGAGGCCTGGGGCCAACGTCCTGACTTTC. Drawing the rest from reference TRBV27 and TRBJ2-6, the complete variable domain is EAQVTQNPRYLITVTGKKLTVTCSQNMNHEYMSWYRQDPGLGLRQIYYSMNVEVTDKGDVPEGYKVSRKEKRNFPLILESPSPNQTSLYFCASSLGRPGANVLTFGAGSRLTVL.

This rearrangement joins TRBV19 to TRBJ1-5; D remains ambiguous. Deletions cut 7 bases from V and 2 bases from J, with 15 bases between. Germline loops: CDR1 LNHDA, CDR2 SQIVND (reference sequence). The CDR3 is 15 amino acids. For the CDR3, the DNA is TGTGCCAGTATAGACGGGGTAGCGGGCAATCAGCCCCAGCATTTT. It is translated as CASIDGVAGNQPQHF.

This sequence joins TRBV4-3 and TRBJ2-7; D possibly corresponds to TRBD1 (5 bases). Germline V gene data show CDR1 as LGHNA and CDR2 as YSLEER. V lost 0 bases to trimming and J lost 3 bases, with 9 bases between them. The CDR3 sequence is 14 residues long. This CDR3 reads CASSQDGANYEQYF. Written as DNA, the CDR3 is TGCGCCAGCAGCCAAGATGGGGCCAACTACGAGCAGTACTTC.

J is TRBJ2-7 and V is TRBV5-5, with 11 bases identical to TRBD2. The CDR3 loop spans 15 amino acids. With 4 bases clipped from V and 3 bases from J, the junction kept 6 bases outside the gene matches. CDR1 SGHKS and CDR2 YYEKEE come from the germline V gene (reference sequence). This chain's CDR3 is CASSGLTSGNYEQYF. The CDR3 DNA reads TGTGCCAGCAGCGGGCTGACTAGCGGGAACTACGAGCAGTACTTC.